Listed here are 13 T cell receptor beta chains from one sample, sequenced in a study of shared clonotypes between healthy human individuals. Assay used: immunoSEQ multiplex PCR; TCRdb lists only in-frame clones, some missing. The data show roughly 1,000,000 clones, approximately 80% seen once. The sample taken for sequencing was memory CD4+ T cells from PBMCs. Noted subset: CD45RA-negative fraction. These receptors all stem from a man younger than 30 in good health. Some clones in this sample may be carry-over from other donors' samples.

This clone was detected only once. The chain couples TRBV27 to TRBJ2-7; possibly TRBD1 or TRBD2 for D (5 bases each). This CDR3 comprises 16 residues. V was shortened by 3 bases and J by 7 bases, with 22 bases between the two germline ends. Germline values: CDR1 MNHEY, CDR2 SMNVEV (reference sequence). The CDR3 spells CASSFLSGWGFGEQYF. As DNA, the CDR3 is TGTGCCAGCAGTTTCCTCAGCGGTTGGGGGTTTGGGGAGCAGTACTTC.

This clone was seen only a few times. The chain links TRBV30 to TRBJ2-7, with TRBD2 matching 7 bases. This CDR3 contains 15 residues. Germline CDR1 reads GTSNPN; CDR2 reads SVGIG (reference sequence). V trimming: 4 bases; J trimming: 7 bases; junction bases outside the gene matches: 16. The CDR3 region is CAWILRLAEGKEQYF. CDR3 DNA: TGTGCCTGGATTCTAAGGCTAGCGGAAGGTAAAGAGCAGTACTTC. Together with reference TRBV30 and TRBJ2-7, the CDR3 gives the full variable domain: SQTIHQWPATLVQPVGSPLSLECTVEGTSNPNLYWYRQAAGRGLQLLFYSVGIGQISSEVPQNLSASRPQDRQFILSSKKLLLSDSGFYLCAWILRLAEGKEQYFGPGTRLTVT.

This clone was seen once. V gene TRBV2 combines with J gene TRBJ2-3; a possible D gene is TRBD1 (7 bases). Germline CDR1 reads SNHLY; CDR2 reads FYNNEI. Trimming removed 6 bases at V and 5 bases at J, with 18 bases between. CDR3 length: 15 amino acids. The CDR3 loop reads CASRQGLGGQDTQYF. CDR3 DNA: TGTGCCAGCAGACAGGGGCTGGGGGGTCAAGATACGCAGTATTTT.

This chain connects TRBV7-9 to TRBJ1-2; D is possibly TRBD1 (5 bases). Per germline, CDR1 SEHNR and CDR2 FQNEAQ (reference sequence). The CDR3 length is 13 residues. V was shortened by 1 base and J by 10 bases, with 13 bases between the two germline ends. The CDR3 loop is CASSLGGSFVYTF. DNA of the CDR3: TGTGCCAGCAGCTTAGGGGGGAGTTTCGTCTACACCTTC.

The rearrangement links TRBV19 to TRBJ2-1; no clear D gene. This CDR3 has 15 residues. The germline CDR1 and CDR2 sequences are LNHDA and SQIVND (reference sequence). V lost 2 bases to trimming and J lost 10 bases, with 18 bases between them. CDR3: CASSIPIRAISEQFF. DNA of the CDR3: TGTGCCAGTAGTATACCAATACGGGCTATATCGGAGCAGTTCTTC.

The J gene is TRBJ2-3, the V gene TRBV2, with D hard to call. The germline gives CDR1 SNHLY, CDR2 FYNNEI. The CDR3 covers 14 residues. V was clipped by 4 bases and J by 3 bases, with 11 bases between them. CDR3 DNA sequence: TGTGCCAGCAGTGCCGTTATGACAACAGATACGCAGTATTTT. Translating gives CASSAVMTTDTQYF.

This clone was seen more than once but under ten times. This rearrangement joins TRBV7-2 to TRBJ2-2; 12 bases are a match to TRBD1. Germline V gene data show CDR1 as SGHTA and CDR2 as FQGNSA. The CDR3 contains 14 residues. J was trimmed by 3 bases and V by 10 bases; bases with no gene match: 3. CDR3 loop: CATGQGAYTGELFF. Here the CDR3 DNA reads TGTGCCACGGGACAGGGGGCTTACACCGGGGAGCTGTTTTTT.

CDR3 sequence (DNA): TGTGCCAGCAGCTACCTCTTCGGACAGGGGAAAAACATTCAGTACTTC. Amino acids: CASSYLFGQGKNIQYF. This chain connects TRBV7-2 to TRBJ2-4, with 9 bases that match TRBD1. The CDR3 contains 16 residues. V lost 4 bases and J lost 4; bases outside the gene matches: 8. CDR1 is SGHTA and CDR2 is FQGNSA in the germline V gene.

This rearrangement joins TRBV18 to TRBJ1-4; D might be TRBD1 (5 bases). V was trimmed by 8 bases and J by 5 bases, leaving 21 bases between them. Germline V gives CDR1 KGHSH, CDR2 LQKENI. The CDR3 runs to 16 residues. In DNA, the CDR3 is TGTGCCAGCCCACTAAACGTGGGGCAGCGAAATGAAAAACTGTTTTTT. Translated: CASPLNVGQRNEKLFF.

The chain is built from TRBV2 and TRBJ2-4, with 9 bases identical to TRBD1. Germline assignment: CDR1 SNHLY and CDR2 FYNNEI. This CDR3 is built from 21 residues. Trimming removed 0 bases from V and 2 bases from J; junction bases left unmatched: 17. The CDR3 bases are TGTGCCAGCAGTGAAGCCCCGCAGGTACAGGGGGCGAGGGTTTCCAAAAACATTCAGTACTTC. This sequence encodes CASSEAPQVQGARVSKNIQYF.

V is TRBV28 and J is TRBJ2-5; 11 nucleotides match TRBD2. The CDR3 loop spans 16 amino acids. The J segment lost 9 bases and the V segment lost 6 bases, leaving 15 bases of the junction unmatched. Germline CDR1 reads MDHEN; CDR2 reads SYDVKM. CDR3 sequence (DNA): TGTGCCAGCAGCATACCGGGACTAGCGGCAACCGGGGCCCAGTACTTC. It is translated as CASSIPGLAATGAQYF.

The chain is built from TRBV7-9 and TRBJ2-3; D unresolved. CDR3 size: 13 residues. Germline V CDR1 and CDR2: SEHNR, FQNEAQ (reference sequence). V was shortened by 5 bases and J by 2 bases, with 8 bases between the two germline ends. For the CDR3, the DNA is TGTGCCAGCAGCATCCTGTTCACAGATACGCAGTATTTT. Protein sequence: CASSILFTDTQYF.

The rearrangement joins TRBV9 to TRBJ2-5; D is tentatively TRBD1 or TRBD2 (5 bases each). CDR3 length: 15 amino acids. Germline assignment: CDR1 SGDLS and CDR2 YYNGEE. Deletions cut 6 bases from V and 2 bases from J, with 17 bases between. The CDR3 is CASKSSGLEQETQYF. In DNA, the CDR3 is TGTGCCAGCAAATCGTCGGGGCTAGAGCAAGAGACCCAGTACTTC.